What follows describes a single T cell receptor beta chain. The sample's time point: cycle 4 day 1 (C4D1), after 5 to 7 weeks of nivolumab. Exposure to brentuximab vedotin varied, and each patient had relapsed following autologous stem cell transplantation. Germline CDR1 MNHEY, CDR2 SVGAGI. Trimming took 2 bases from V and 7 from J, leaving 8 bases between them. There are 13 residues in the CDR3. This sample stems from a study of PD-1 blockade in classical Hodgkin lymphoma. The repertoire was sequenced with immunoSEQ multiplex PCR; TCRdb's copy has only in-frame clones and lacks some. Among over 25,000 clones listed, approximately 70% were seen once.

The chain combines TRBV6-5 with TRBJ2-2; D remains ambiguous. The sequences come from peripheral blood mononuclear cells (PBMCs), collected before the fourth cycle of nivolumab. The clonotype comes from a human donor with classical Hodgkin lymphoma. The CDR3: CASSYGQSGELFF. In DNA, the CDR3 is TGTGCCAGCAGTTACGGGCAGAGCGGGGAGCTGTTTTTT.